The T cell receptor beta chain under discussion was sequenced for a study of cytomegalovirus exposure and HLA in healthy donors. This clone showed up just a few times. Its antigen is currently unknown. The V segment lost 3 bases and the J segment 4 bases; nucleotides outside the gene matches: 1. This CDR3 is 14 amino acids long. Germline V gene data show CDR1 as SNHLY and CDR2 as FYNNEI. The PCR had 60 Vbeta and 13 Jbeta primers. TCRdb keeps only in-frame clones here, not all; method: immunoSEQ multiplex PCR. The sample holds some 110,000 clones, roughly 13% seen once. Study conclusions and caveats: HLA alleles were associated with 17,000 or so TCR beta sequences in a later analysis at 0.05 false discovery rate. About 87% or about 30% of the time was how often most TCR beta V segments were productive, according to an earlier analysis.

The sample was PBMCs. The clonotype comes from a man in his forties in good health and CMV-seropositive. The genes are TRBV2 and TRBJ1-4, with 8 bases that match TRBD1. For the CDR3, the DNA is TGTGCCAGCAGTGAGGGACAGGTTAATGAAAAACTGTTTTTT. This codes for CASSEGQVNEKLFF.